The source of this T cell receptor (beta chain) is a study of shared T cell receptors in the human thymus (dated by TCRdb to the early 2020s). The study in broad terms: The study examined how the human thymus generates shared, self-reactive T-cell receptor alpha chains.

A word on this clone: The target of this receptor is not known. No quality values exist for individual bases; no much larger clone is one base distant.

The V and J ends are trimmed by 5 bases and 0 bases, leaving 18 bases between them. The CDR3 holds 18 amino acids from the cysteine to the phenylalanine. Only CDR3 DNA is held: 54 bases, read in frame from base 1. Taken from the germline V gene, the CDR1 and CDR2 loops are SGDLS and YYNGEE. Library method: the immunoSEQ multiplex PCR assay. TCRdb stores this immuneACCESS table with in-frame sequences only. Part of the clones is absent; in the studies checked, under half of the shortfall reflects unresolved V genes, and no reason is known for the rest. The sample table contains hundreds of thousands of clones; only one count was recorded for around 87% of them. 0.0094% of the sample is in the top ten clones. These data were also reused for a study on human thymus T cells. As that second paper reports: Donors were immunologically healthy infants undergoing open corrective cardiac surgery for congenital heart defects in Finland. Thymus tissue was obtained as surgical resects removed during corrective cardiac surgery. Biased V and J gene segment usage appeared to be present in both thymic and peripheral blood repertoires. The related research found that thymic TCR repertoires overlapped highly between unrelated individuals. The study described the TCR alpha and beta repertoires in about eight infant thymus samples and a few matching peripheral blood samples. The infant donors were about 6 to 244 days old, and the cohort included a handful of males and two females. After being mechanically released from the tissue, thymocytes were kept at -70 degrees C in pellets of about 10-32 million cells. A QIAsymphony instrument was used to extract genomic DNA from frozen cell pellets. Using the immunoSEQ multiplex PCR assay, the TCRB and TCRAD loci were amplified from a standardized quantity of quality-controlled genomic DNA. The amplicons spanned the V(D)J region and were long enough to cover the CDR3 and allow V and J genes to be identified. The amplicons were sequenced on an Illumina platform via the commercial immunoSEQ service. Primer bias and sequencing errors were corrected as previously described, and TCRAD and TCRB were defined on the basis of the IMGT database. immunoSEQ Analyzer 3.0 and VDJTools were used for repertoire analysis, which covered basic statistics, V/J segment usage, diversity estimates, rarefaction and pairwise overlap. Diversity was estimated using the Chao1, ChaoE, Efron-Thisted, Shannon and inverse Simpson indices, and was also estimated on datasets down-sampled to the size of the smallest sample. Repertoire overlap was assessed by strict matching of CDR3 nucleotide sequence, V gene and J gene, and clustering was done by Jaccard-based multidimensional scaling. On average, about 800,000 unique TCRB clonotypes were obtained from thymus samples, compared with roughly 84,000 from blood samples.

Sequenced material: thymocytes. The sequence joins TRBV9 to TRBJ2-6, with TRBD2 tentatively as D gene (6 bases match). The sequence was collected from a boy younger than two with a congenital heart defect. Donor details come from another sample of the same person, matched by shared clones. CDR3 loop: CASSGWDFLSSGANVLTF. The nucleotide sequence reads as follows: TGTGCCAGCAGTGGATGGGACTTTCTGTCCTCTGGGGCCAACGTCCTGACTTTC.